The sample holds many counts of the clone carrying this T cell receptor beta chain. Its target is not known. V was pared by 7 bases and J by 12 bases, with 19 bases between. Germline-derived CDR1 and CDR2 are SGHAT and FQNNGV. CDR3 length: 13 amino acids. This entry comes from a study of identical twins. The study's findings and limits: Conclusions rested on cross-sectional statistics rather than following the same donors. Diverse VJ usage suggested most zero-insertion clonotypes were not invariant T cells.

MiXCR was run by TCRdb on the 5' RACE reads, yielding one entry per CDR3 protein. The sample shows 240,000 or so distinct CDR3 sequences, 10% to 13% of them seen only once. The clonotype was recovered from a man over 45 in good health. The sequenced material came from memory T cells sorted from blood. This chain connects TRBV11-2 to TRBJ2-1; D unclear. CDR3 residues: CASTLAQLSGQFF. The DNA for the CDR3 is TGTGCCAGCACCCTGGCCCAGTTATCCGGGCAGTTCTTC.